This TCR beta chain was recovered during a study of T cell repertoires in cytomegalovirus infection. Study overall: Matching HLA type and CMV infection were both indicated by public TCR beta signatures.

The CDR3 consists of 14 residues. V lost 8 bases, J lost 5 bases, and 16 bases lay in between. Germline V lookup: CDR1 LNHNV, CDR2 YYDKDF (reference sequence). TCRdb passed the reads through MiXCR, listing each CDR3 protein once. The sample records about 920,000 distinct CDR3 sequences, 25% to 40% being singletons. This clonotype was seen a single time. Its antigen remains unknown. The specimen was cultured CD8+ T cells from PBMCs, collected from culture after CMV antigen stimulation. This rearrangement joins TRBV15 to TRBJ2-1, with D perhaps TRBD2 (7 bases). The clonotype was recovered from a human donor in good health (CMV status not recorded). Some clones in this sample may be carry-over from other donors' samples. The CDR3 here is CATGGGGAHNEQFF. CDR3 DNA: TGTGCCACCGGGGGAGGGGGGGCGCACAATGAGCAGTTCTTC.